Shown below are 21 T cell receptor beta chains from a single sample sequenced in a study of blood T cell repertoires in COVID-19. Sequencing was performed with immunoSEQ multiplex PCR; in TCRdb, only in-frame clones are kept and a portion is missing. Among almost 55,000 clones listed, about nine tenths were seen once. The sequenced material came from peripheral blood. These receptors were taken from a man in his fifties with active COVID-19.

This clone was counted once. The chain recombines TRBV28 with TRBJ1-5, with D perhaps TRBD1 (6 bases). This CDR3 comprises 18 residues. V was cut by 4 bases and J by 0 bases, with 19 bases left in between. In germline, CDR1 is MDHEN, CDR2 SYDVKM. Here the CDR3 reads CASSSPRTGTYSNQPQHF. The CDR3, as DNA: TGTGCCAGCAGTTCTCCGCGAACCGGGACATATAGCAATCAGCCCCAGCATTTT.

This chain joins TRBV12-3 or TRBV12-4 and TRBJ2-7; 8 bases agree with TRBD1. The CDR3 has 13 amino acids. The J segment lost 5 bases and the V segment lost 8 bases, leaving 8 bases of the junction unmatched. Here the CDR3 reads CASRRTGPHEQYF. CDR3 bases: TGTGCCAGCCGAAGGACAGGGCCCCACGAGCAGTACTTC.

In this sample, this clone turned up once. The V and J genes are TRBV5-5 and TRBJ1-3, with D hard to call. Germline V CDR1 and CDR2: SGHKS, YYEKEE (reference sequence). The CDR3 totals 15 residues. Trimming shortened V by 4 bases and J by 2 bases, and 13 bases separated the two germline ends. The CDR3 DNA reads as TGTGCCAGCAGCCTATGGACTAGCCCTGGAAACACCATATATTTT. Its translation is CASSLWTSPGNTIYF.

The CDR3 reads CASRQDRSQETQYF. The CDR3 DNA is TGTGCCAGCAGGCAAGACAGGTCCCAAGAGACCCAGTACTTC. This chain links TRBV7-2 with TRBJ2-5, with a possible D match to TRBD1 (6 bases). CDR1 SGHTA and CDR2 FQGNSA come from the germline V gene. The CDR3 length is 14 residues. The germline V and J ends were trimmed by 6 bases and 1 base, with 12 bases remaining between them. The full variable domain, completed using reference TRBV7-2 and TRBJ2-5, is GAGVSQSPSNKVTEKGKDVELRCDPISGHTALYWYRQSLGQGLEFLIYFQGNSAPDKSGLPSDRFSAERTGGSVSTLTIQRTQQEDSAVYLCASRQDRSQETQYFGPGTRLLVL.

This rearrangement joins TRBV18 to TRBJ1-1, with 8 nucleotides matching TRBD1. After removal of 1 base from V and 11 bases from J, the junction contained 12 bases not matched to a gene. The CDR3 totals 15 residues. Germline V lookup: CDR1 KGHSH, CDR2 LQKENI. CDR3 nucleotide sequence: TGTGCCAGCTCACCACGGGGACAGGACCAGGGGTCGGCTTTCTTT. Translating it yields CASSPRGQDQGSAFF.

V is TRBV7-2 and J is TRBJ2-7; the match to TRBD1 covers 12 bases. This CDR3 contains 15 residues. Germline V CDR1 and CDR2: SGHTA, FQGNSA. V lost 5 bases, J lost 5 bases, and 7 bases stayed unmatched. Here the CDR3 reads CASSQPGQGANEQYF. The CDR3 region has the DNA TGTGCCAGCAGCCAACCGGGACAGGGGGCCAACGAGCAGTACTTC. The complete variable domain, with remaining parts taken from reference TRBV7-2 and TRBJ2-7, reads GAGVSQSPSNKVTEKGKDVELRCDPISGHTALYWYRQSLGQGLEFLIYFQGNSAPDKSGLPSDRFSAERTGGSVSTLTIQRTQQEDSAVYLCASSQPGQGANEQYFGPGTRLTVT.

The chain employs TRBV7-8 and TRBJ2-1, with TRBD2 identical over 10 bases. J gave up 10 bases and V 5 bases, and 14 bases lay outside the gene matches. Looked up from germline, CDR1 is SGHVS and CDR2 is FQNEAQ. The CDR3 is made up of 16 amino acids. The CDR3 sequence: CASSLNLAGELEEQFF. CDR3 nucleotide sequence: TGTGCCAGCAGCCTAAATCTAGCGGGAGAACTTGAAGAGCAGTTCTTC.

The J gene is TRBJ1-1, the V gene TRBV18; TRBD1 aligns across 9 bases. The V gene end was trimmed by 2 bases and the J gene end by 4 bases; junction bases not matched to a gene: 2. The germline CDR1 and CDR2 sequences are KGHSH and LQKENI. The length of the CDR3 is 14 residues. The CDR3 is CASSPGTGTTEAFF. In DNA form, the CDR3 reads TGTGCCAGCTCACCAGGGACAGGGACCACTGAAGCTTTCTTT.

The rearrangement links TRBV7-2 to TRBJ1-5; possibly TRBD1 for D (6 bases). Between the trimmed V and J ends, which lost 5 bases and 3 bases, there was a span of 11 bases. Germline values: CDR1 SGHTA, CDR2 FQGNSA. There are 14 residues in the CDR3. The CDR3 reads CASSLNRVNQPQHF. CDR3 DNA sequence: TGTGCCAGCAGCCTAAACAGGGTCAATCAGCCCCAGCATTTT. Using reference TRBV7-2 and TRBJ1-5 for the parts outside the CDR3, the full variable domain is GAGVSQSPSNKVTEKGKDVELRCDPISGHTALYWYRQSLGQGLEFLIYFQGNSAPDKSGLPSDRFSAERTGGSVSTLTIQRTQQEDSAVYLCASSLNRVNQPQHFGDGTRLSIL.

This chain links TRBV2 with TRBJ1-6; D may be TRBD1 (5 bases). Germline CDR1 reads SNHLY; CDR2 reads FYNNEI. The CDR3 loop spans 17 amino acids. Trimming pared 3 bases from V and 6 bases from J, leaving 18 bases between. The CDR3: CASSDPPGAGGNSPLHF. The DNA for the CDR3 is TGTGCCAGCAGTGATCCACCCGGGGCGGGGGGTAATTCACCCCTCCACTTT.

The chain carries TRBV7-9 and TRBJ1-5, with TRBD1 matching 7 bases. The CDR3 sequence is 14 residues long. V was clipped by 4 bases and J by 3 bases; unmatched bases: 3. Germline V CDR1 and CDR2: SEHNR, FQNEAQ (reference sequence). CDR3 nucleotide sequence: TGTGCCAGCAGCTCGACAGGGACCAATCAGCCCCAGCATTTT. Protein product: CASSSTGTNQPQHF.

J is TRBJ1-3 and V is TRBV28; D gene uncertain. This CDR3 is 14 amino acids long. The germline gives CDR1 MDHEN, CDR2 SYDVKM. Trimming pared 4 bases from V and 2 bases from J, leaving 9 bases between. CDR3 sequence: CASSSRGTGNTIYF. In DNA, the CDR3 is TGTGCCAGCAGTTCTCGAGGAACTGGAAACACCATATATTTT.

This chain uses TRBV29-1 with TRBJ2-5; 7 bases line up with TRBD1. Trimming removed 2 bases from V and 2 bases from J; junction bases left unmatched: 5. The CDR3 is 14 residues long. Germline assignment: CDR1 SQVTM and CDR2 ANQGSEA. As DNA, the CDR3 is TGCAGCGTTGAAAAATTGGGACAGCAAGAGACCCAGTACTTC. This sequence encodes CSVEKLGQQETQYF.

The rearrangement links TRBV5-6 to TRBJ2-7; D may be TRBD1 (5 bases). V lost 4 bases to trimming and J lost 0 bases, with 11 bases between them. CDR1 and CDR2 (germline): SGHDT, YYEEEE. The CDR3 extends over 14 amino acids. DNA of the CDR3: TGTGCCAGCAGCCCAGTGGACACCTCCTACGAGCAGTACTTC. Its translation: CASSPVDTSYEQYF.

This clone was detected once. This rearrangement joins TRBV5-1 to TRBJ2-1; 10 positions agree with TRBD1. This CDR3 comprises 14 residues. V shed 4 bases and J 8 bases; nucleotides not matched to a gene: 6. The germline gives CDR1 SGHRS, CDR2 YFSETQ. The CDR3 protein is CASSPRQGAHEQFF. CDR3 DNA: TGCGCCAGCAGCCCTAGACAGGGGGCCCATGAGCAGTTCTTC.

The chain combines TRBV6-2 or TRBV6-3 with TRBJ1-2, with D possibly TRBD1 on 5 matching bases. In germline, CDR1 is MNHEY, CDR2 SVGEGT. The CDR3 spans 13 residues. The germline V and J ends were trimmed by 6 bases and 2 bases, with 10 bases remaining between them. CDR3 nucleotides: TGTGCCAGCAGCTCGACAGCAAACTATGGCTACACCTTC. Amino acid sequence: CASSSTANYGYTF.

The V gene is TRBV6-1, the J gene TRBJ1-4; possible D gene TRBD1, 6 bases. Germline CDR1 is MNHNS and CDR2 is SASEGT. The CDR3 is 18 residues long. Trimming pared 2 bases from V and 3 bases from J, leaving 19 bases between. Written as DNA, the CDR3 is TGTGCCAGCAGTGAATATAGTGGGAGGGGGAGGTCTAATGAAAAACTGTTTTTT. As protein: CASSEYSGRGRSNEKLFF.

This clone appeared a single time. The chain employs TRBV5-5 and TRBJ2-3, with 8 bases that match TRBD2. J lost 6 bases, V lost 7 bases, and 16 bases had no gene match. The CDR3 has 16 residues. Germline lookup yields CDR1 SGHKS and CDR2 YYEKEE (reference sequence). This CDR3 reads CASRLGLAGLSDTQYF. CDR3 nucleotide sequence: TGTGCCAGCCGACTAGGGTTAGCGGGACTTAGTGATACGCAGTATTTT.

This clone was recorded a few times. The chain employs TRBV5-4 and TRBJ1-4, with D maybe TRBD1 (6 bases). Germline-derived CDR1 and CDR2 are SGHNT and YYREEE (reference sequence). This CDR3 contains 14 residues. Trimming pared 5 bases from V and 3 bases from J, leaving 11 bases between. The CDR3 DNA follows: TGTGCCAGCAGTAGGGGGAGATCTAATGAAAAACTGTTTTTT. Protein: CASSRGRSNEKLFF.

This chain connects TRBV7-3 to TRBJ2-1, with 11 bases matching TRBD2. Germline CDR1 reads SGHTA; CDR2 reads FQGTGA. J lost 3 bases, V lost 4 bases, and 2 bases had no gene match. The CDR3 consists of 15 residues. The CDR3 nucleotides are TGTGCCAGCAGCTCCGGGACTAGCGGCTACAATGAGCAGTTCTTC. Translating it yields CASSSGTSGYNEQFF.

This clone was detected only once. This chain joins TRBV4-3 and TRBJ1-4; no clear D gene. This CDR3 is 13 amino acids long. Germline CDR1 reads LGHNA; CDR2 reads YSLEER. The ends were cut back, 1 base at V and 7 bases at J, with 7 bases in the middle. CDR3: CASSQGPREKLFF. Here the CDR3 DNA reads TGCGCCAGCAGCCAAGGGCCCCGTGAAAAACTGTTTTTT.